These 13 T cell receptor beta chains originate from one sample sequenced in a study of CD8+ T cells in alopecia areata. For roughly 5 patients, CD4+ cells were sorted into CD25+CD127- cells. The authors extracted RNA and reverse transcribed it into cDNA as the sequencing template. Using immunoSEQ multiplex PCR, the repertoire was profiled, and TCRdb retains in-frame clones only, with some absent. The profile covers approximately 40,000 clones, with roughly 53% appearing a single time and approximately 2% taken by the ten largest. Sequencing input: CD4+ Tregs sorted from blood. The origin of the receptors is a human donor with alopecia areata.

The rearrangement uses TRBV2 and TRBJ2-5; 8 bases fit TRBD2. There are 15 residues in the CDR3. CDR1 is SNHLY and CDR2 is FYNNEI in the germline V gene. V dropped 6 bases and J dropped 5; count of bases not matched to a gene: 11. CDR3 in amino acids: CASREHASGLETQYF. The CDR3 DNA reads TGTGCCAGCAGGGAGCATGCTAGCGGGTTGGAGACCCAGTACTTC.

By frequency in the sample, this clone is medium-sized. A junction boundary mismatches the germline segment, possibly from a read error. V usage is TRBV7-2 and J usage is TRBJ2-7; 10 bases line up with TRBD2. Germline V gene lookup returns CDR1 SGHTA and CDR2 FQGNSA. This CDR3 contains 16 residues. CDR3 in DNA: TGTGCCAGCAGCTCCCTTCCCTCTAGCGGGAGTCCCCCCACCAAGTTC. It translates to CASSSLPSSGSPPTKF.

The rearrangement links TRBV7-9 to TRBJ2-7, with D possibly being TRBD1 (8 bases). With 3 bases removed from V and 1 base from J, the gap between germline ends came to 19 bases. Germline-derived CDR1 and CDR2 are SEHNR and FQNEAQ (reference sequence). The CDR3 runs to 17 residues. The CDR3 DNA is TGTGCCAGCAGCTTCCCCGAACAGGGGGAGGGATCCTACGAGCAGTACTTC. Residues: CASSFPEQGEGSYEQYF.

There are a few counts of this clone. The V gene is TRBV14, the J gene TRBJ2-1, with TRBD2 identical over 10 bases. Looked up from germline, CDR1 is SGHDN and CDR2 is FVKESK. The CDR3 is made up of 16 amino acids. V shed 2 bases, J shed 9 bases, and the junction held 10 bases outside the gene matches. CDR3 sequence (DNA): TGTGCCAGCAGCCAAATGTCTAGCGGGAGATTGGGTGAGCAGTTCTTC. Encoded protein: CASSQMSSGRLGEQFF.

The CDR3 region has the DNA TGTGCCAGCAGACTACAGGGTCCGTACACTGAAGCTTTCTTT. Translated, it gives CASRLQGPYTEAFF. The J gene is TRBJ1-1, the V gene TRBV6-5; D possibly corresponds to TRBD1 (6 bases). Germline V gene data show CDR1 as MNHEY and CDR2 as SVGAGI. There are 14 residues in the CDR3. V lost 6 bases to trimming and J lost 3 bases, with 14 bases between them.

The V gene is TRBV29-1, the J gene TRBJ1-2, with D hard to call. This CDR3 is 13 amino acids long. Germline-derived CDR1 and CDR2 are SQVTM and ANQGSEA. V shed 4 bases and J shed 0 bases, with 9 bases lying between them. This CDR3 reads CSVAFGANYGYTF. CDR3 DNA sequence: TGCAGCGTTGCGTTTGGTGCTAACTATGGCTACACCTTC.

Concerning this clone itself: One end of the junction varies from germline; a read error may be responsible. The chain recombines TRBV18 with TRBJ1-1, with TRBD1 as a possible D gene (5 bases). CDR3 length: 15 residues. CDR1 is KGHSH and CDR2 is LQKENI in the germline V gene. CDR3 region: CASSPADSMNTEASF. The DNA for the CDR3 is TGTGCCAGCTCACCTGCCGACAGCATGAACACTGAAGCTTCCTTT.

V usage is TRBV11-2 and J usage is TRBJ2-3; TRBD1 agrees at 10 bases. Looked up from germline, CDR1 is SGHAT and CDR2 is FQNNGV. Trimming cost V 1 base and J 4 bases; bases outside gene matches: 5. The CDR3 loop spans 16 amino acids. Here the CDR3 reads CASSLVKTGGADTQYF. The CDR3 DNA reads TGTGCCAGCAGCTTAGTTAAGACAGGGGGCGCAGATACGCAGTATTTT. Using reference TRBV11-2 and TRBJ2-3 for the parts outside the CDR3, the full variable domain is EAGVAQSPRYKIIEKRQSVAFWCNPISGHATLYWYQQILGQGPKLLIQFQNNGVVDDSQLPKDRFSAERLKGVDSTLKIQPAKLEDSAVYLCASSLVKTGGADTQYFGPGTRLTVL.

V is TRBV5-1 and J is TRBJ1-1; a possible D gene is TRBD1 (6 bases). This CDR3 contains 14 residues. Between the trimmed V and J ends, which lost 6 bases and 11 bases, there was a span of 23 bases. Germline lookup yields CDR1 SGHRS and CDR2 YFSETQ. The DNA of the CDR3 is TGCGCCAGCACCCTAGGGGGGCAGTCCCCTCGGGCTTTCTTT. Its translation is CASTLGGQSPRAFF.

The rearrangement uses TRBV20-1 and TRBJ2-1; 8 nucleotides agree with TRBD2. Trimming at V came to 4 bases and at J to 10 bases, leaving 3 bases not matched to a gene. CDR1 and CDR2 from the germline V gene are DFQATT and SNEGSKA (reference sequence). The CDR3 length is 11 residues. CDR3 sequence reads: CSAMGGGEQFF. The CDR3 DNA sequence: TGCAGTGCTATGGGCGGGGGGGAGCAGTTCTTC.

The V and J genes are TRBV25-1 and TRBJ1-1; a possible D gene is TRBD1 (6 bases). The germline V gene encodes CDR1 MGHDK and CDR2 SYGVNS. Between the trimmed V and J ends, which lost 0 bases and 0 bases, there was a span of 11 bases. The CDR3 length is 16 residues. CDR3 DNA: TGTGCCAGCAGTGAATATGGGGGGGGCCTGAACACTGAAGCTTTCTTT. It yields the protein CASSEYGGGLNTEAFF.

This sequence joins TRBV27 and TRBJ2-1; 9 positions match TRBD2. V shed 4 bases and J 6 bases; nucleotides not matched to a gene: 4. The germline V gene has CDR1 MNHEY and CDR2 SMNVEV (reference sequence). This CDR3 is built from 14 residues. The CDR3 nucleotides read TGTGCCAGCAGTTCACCGGGACTAGCCAATGAGCAGTTCTTC. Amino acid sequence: CASSSPGLANEQFF.

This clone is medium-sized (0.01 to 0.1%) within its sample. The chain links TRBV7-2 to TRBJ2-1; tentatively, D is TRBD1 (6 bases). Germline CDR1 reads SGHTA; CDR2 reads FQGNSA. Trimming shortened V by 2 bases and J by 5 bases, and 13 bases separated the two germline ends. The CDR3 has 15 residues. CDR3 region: CASSLNAAGDNEQFF. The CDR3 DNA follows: TGTGCCAGCAGCTTAAATGCCGCAGGGGACAATGAGCAGTTCTTC.